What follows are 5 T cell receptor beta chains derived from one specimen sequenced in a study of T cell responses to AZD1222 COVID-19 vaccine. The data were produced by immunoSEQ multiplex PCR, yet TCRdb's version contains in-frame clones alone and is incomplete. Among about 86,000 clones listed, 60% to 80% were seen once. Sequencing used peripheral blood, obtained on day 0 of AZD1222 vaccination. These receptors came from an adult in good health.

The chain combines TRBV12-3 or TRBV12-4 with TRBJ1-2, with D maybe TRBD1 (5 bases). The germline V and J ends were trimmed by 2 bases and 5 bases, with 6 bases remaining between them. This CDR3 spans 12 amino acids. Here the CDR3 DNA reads TGTGCCAGCAGTTTACAGGGTTATGGCTACACCTTC. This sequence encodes CASSLQGYGYTF.

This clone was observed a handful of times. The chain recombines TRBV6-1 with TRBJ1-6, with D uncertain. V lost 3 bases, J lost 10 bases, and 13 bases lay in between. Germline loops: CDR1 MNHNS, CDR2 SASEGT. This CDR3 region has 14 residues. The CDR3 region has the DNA TGTGCCAGCAGTGAGATTGGGTTGGGCTCACCCCTCCACTTT. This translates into CASSEIGLGSPLHF.

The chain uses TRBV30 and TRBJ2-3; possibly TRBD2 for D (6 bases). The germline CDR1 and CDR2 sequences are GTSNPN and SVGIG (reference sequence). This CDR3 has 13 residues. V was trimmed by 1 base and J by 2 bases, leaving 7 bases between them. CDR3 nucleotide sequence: TGTGCCTGGAGTGAGCGGGTCACAGATACGCAGTATTTT. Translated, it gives CAWSERVTDTQYF. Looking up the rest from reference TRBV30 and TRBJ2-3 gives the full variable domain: SQTIHQWPATLVQPVGSPLSLECTVEGTSNPNLYWYRQAAGRGLQLLFYSVGIGQISSEVPQNLSASRPQDRQFILSSKKLLLSDSGFYLCAWSERVTDTQYFGPGTRLTVL.

In nucleotides, the CDR3 is TGTGCCAGCAGCATATGGGCCGGGGCGGCAACGCAGTATTTT. Amino acid sequence: CASSIWAGAATQYF. The chain joins TRBV7-2 to TRBJ2-3; D may be TRBD1 or TRBD2 (5 bases each). The CDR3 is made up of 14 amino acids. Germline V CDR1 and CDR2: SGHTA, FQGNSA. V lost 5 bases, J lost 9 bases, and 18 bases lay in between.

The CDR3 sequence is CAVQGSSGSYEQYF. Here the CDR3 DNA reads TGTGCCGTCCAGGGCAGTAGCGGCTCCTACGAGCAGTACTTC. The chain uses TRBV10-3 and TRBJ2-7, with TRBD2 as a possible D gene (6 bases). Trimming removed 11 bases at V and 0 bases at J, with 17 bases between. This CDR3 is built from 14 residues. The germline gives CDR1 ENHRY, CDR2 SYGVKD.